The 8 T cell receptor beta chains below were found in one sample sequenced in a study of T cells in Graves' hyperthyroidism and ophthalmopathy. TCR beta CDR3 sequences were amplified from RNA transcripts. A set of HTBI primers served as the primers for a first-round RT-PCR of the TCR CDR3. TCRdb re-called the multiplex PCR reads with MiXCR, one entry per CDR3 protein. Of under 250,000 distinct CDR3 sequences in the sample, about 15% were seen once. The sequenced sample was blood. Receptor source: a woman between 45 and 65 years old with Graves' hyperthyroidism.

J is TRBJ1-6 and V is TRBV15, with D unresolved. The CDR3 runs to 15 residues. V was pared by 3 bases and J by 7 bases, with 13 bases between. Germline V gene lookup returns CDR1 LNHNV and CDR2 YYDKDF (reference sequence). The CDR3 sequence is CATSRGGQANSPLHF. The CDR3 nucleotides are TGTGCCACCAGCAGGGGAGGCCAGGCCAATTCACCCCTCCACTTT.

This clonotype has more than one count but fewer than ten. The CDR3 DNA reads as TGTGCCAGCAGTGATACGTGGGACATGAGTAAAGCTTTCTTT. This encodes CASSDTWDMSKAFF. The J gene is TRBJ1-1, the V gene TRBV6-1, with D possibly TRBD1 on 6 matching bases. In germline, CDR1 is MNHNS, CDR2 SASEGT. V lost 3 bases and J 9 bases, leaving 17 bases between the germline ends. This CDR3 region has 14 residues.

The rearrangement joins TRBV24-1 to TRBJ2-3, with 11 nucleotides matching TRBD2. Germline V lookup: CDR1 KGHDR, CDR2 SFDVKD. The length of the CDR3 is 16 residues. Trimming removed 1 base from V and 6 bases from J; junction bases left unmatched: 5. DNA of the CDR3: TGTGCCACCAGTGATTTTACTAGCGGGAGTCAGGATACGCAGTATTTT. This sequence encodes CATSDFTSGSQDTQYF.

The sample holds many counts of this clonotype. The CDR3 sequence: CASSLDIGNEQFF. CDR3 DNA sequence: TGTGCCAGCAGCTTAGATATAGGCAATGAGCAGTTCTTC. The V call is TRBV11-2, the J call TRBJ2-1; unclear D gene. This CDR3 has 13 residues. Deletions cut 0 bases from V and 6 bases from J, with 6 bases between. The germline gives CDR1 SGHAT, CDR2 FQNNGV.

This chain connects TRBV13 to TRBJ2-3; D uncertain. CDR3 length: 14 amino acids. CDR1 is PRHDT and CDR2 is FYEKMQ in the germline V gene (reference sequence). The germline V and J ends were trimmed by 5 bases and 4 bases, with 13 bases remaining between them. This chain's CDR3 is CASSATSFPDTQYF. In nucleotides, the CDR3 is TGTGCCAGCAGCGCAACCTCCTTCCCAGATACGCAGTATTTT.

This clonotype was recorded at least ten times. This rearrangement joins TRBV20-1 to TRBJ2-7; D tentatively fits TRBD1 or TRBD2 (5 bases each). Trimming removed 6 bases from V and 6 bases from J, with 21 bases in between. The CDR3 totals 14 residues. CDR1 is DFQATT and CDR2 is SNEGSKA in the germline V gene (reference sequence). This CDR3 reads CSAPKDTRGSEQYF. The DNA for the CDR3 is TGCAGTGCCCCCAAGGACACCCGAGGGAGCGAGCAGTACTTC.

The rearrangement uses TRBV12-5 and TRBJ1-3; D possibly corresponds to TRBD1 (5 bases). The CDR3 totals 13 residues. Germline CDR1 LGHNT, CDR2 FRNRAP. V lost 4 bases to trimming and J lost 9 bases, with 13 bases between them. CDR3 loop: CASGSNWGSTIYF. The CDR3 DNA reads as TGTGCTAGTGGTTCAAATTGGGGGAGCACCATATATTTT. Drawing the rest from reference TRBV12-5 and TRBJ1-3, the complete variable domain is DARVTQTPRHKVTEMGQEVTMRCQPILGHNTVFWYRQTMMQGLELLAYFRNRAPLDDSGMPKDRFSAEMPDATLATLKIQPSEPRDSAVYFCASGSNWGSTIYFGEGSWLTVV.

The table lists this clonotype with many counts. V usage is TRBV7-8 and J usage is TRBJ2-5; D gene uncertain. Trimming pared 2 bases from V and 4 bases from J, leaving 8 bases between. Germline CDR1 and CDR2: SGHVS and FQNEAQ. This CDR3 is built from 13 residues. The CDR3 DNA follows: TGTGCCAGCAGCTTACCGCCGAGAGAGACCCAGTACTTC. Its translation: CASSLPPRETQYF.